A selection of T cell receptor beta chains follows, all from one sample in a study of early stage breast cancer tumors. Using immunoSEQ multiplex PCR, the repertoire was profiled, and TCRdb retains in-frame clones only, with some absent. Of 45,000 to 60,000 clones listed, around nine tenths are singletons. Material: blood. The receptor source for this set is a person aged 65 to 85 with breast cancer. The CDR3 runs from the conserved cysteine through the conserved F or W. The D gene is left open where the match is weak. Clone size is shown for a subset of rows, as once, few, many or a class of expanded clone.

j_call v_call clone_size d_call cdr3_nt cdr3_aa
TRBJ2-5 TRBV29-1 . TRBD1 TGCAGCGTAGGAACCGGGACAGGTTATCAAGAGACCCAGTACTTC CSVGTGTGYQETQYF
TRBJ1-2 TRBV5-1 . TRBD1 TGCGCCAGCAGCTTGGAGGGGACAGGCGGCAACTATGGCTACACCTTC CASSLEGTGGNYGYTF
TRBJ1-1 TRBV9 . . TGTGCCAGCAGCGCTGTGAGGGGGTTGGCTGAAGCTTTCTTT CASSAVRGLAEAFF
TRBJ2-7 TRBV9 . TRBD2 TGTGCCAGCAGCCTTCCCGGGGGGGGGTCCTACGAGCAGTACTTC CASSLPGGGSYEQYF
TRBJ2-3 TRBV7-9 . . TGTGCCAGCAGCTTGACTAGTGACACAGATACGCAGTATTTT CASSLTSDTDTQYF
TRBJ1-2 TRBV18 . TRBD1 TGTGCCAGCTCACCACCGGGCAGGGGGAACGGTGGCTACACCTTC CASSPPGRGNGGYTF
TRBJ2-7 TRBV6-1 . TRBD1 TGTGCCACGCAAACGGGACAGGGGGCGTACGAGCAGTACTTC CATQTGQGAYEQYF
TRBJ2-1 TRBV5-1 . . TGCGCCAGCAGCTTGACAGGGATCGCGCATGAGCAGTTCTTC CASSLTGIAHEQFF
TRBJ1-1 TRBV10-3 . . TGTGCCTCAACCGGGGGGGCGTACACTGAAGCTTTCTTT CASTGGAYTEAFF
TRBJ1-1 TRBV6-1 few . TGTGCCAGCAGTGAATATGTCACTGAAGCTTTCTTT CASSEYVTEAFF
TRBJ1-3 TRBV4-1 . TRBD1 TGCGCCAGCAGCCCCAGACAGGGAGCTGGAAACACCATATATTTT CASSPRQGAGNTIYF
TRBJ1-6 TRBV6-5 . TRBD1 TGTGCCAGCAGCTCTGACAGGGGAGGTTCACCCCTCCACTTT CASSSDRGGSPLHF
TRBJ1-2 TRBV6-5 . TRBD1 TGTGCCAGCAGTTACGGGACAGGATACTTCTATGGCTACACCTTC CASSYGTGYFYGYTF
TRBJ2-7 TRBV29-1 . . TGCAGCGTGGGGTCAGGGTTAGACGAGCAGTACTTC CSVGSGLDEQYF
TRBJ2-7 TRBV27 . . TGTGCCAGCACCAAGCATGAGCAGTACTTC CASTKHEQYF
TRBJ2-5 TRBV5-1 . TRBD2 TGCGCCAGCAGGGGGACTAGCCGTCCCGAAGAGACCCAGTACTTC CASRGTSRPEETQYF
TRBJ1-2 TRBV19 . TRBD1 TGTGCCAGTAAGGACCTCGACAGGGGATCCGACTATGGCTACACCTTC CASKDLDRGSDYGYTF
TRBJ2-1 TRBV4-1 . TRBD1 TGCGCCAGCAGCCAAGACTCCAGGGGACAGCCTTACAATGAGCAGTTCTTC CASSQDSRGQPYNEQFF
TRBJ1-5 TRBV7-8 . . TGTGCCAGCAGCTTCCTGGAGAGCAATCAGCCCCAGCATTTT CASSFLESNQPQHF
TRBJ1-5 TRBV4-1 . . TGCGCCAGCAGCCAACAGGGGAGAACCGATCAGCCCCAGCATTTT CASSQQGRTDQPQHF
TRBJ1-1 TRBV11-2 . . TGTGCCAGCAGCTTTTTCGGGGGTTTGAACACTGAAGCTTTCTTT CASSFFGGLNTEAFF
TRBJ2-5 TRBV7-9 . TRBD2 TGTGCCAGCAGCCGCCTACTAGCGGCGGCCCAAGAGACCCAGTACTTC CASSRLLAAAQETQYF
TRBJ1-5 TRBV19 . . TGTGCCAGTAGTATGCTGAGGCCGAGCCTTCAGCCCCAGCATTTT CASSMLRPSLQPQHF
TRBJ2-1 TRBV29-1 . TRBD1 TGCAGCGCCATAGGACAGGGGGCAAGGGGAAGTTCCTACAATGAGCAGTTCTTC CSAIGQGARGSSYNEQFF
TRBJ2-2 TRBV5-4 . TRBD2 TGTGCCAGCAGTCGGGGGACTAGCGGGCTTACCGGGGAGCTGTTTTTT CASSRGTSGLTGELFF
TRBJ1-1 TRBV5-1 . . TGCGCCAGCAGCTTTACAGGGTTCACTGAAGCTTTCTTT CASSFTGFTEAFF
TRBJ1-5 TRBV6-5 few . TGTGCCAGCAGTTACCGGGGGGCATTTCAGCCCCAGCATTTT CASSYRGAFQPQHF
TRBJ1-4 TRBV7-9 . . TGTGCCAGCAGCTTAGGACAGGTCACTGAAAAACTGTTTTTT CASSLGQVTEKLFF
TRBJ1-6 TRBV5-4 . TRBD1 TGTGCCAGCAGCCGGGACAGGGCGCCAAATTCACCCCTCCACTTT CASSRDRAPNSPLHF
TRBJ1-1 TRBV5-4 . . TGTGCCAGCAGCTTAATGGGGGCGAACACTGAAGCTTTCTTT CASSLMGANTEAFF
TRBJ2-1 TRBV10-1 . TRBD1 TGCGCCAGTCTGAGATCTCGACAGGGATCGATCCATGAGCAGTTCTTC CASLRSRQGSIHEQFF
TRBJ2-1 TRBV28 . TRBD2 TGTGCCAGCCATACCGGGACTATACTCTACAATGAGCAGTTCTTC CASHTGTILYNEQFF
TRBJ1-3 TRBV15 . . TGTGCCACCAGCAGGGCCCTCGGGAACACCATATATTTT CATSRALGNTIYF
TRBJ2-1 TRBV10-3 . . TGTGCCATCAGTGCTGGCACCGGGGCCTACAATGAGCAGTTCTTC CAISAGTGAYNEQFF
TRBJ2-5 TRBV7-6 . TRBD2 TGTGCCAGCAGCTTAGGGCTGGGACTAGCGCAGACCCAGTACTTC CASSLGLGLAQTQYF
TRBJ2-7 TRBV5-6 . TRBD2 TGTGCCAGCAGCTCGAGACTAGCGGCCTGGGAGCAGTACTTC CASSSRLAAWEQYF
TRBJ2-1 TRBV7-9 . . TGTGCCACCCAGGGGGCGGGAGGGCGCTACAATGAGCAGTTCTTC CATQGAGGRYNEQFF
TRBJ2-2 TRBV10-3 . TRBD2 TGTGCCATCGGGACTAGCGCGAACACCGGGGAGCTGTTTTTT CAIGTSANTGELFF